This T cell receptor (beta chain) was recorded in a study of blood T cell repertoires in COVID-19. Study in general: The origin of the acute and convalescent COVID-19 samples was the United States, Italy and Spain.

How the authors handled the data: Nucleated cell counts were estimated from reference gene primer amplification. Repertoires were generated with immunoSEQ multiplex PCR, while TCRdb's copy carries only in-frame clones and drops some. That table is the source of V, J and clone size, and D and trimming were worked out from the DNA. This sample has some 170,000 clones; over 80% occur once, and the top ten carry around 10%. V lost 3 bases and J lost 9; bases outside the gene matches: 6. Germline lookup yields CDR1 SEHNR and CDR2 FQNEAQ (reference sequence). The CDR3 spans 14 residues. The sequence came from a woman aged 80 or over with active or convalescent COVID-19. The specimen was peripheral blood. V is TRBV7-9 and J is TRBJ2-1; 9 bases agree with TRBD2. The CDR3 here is CASSLRGGVTEQFF. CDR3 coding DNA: TGTGCCAGCAGCTTGCGGGGGGGTGTAACTGAGCAGTTCTTC.